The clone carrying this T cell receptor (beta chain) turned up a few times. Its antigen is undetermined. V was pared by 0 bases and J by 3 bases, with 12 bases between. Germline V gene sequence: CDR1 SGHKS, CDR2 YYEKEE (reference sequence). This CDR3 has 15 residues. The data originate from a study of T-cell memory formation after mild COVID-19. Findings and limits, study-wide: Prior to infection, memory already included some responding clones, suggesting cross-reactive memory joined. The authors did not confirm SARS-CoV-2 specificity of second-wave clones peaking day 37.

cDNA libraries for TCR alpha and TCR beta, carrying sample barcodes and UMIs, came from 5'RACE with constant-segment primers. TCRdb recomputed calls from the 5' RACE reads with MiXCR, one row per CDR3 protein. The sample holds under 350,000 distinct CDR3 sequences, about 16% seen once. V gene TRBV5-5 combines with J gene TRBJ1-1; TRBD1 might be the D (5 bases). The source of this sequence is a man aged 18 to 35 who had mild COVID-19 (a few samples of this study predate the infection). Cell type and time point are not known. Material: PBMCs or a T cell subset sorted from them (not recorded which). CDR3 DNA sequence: TGTGCCAGCAGCTTGGGACCCGGGGGGGACACTGAAGCTTTCTTT. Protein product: CASSLGPGGDTEAFF. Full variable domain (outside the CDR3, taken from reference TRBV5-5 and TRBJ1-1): DAGVTQSPTHLIKTRGQQVTLRCSPISGHKSVSWYQQVLGQGPQFIFQYYEKEERGRGNFPDRFSARQFPNYSSELNVNALLLGDSALYLCASSLGPGGDTEAFFGQGTRLTVV.